These 26 T cell receptor beta chains originate from one sample sequenced in a study of graft-versus-host responses after intestinal transplantation. Grafts had their tissue processed, releasing intraepithelial and lamina propria lymphocytes. Assay: immunoSEQ multiplex PCR; the TCRdb copy retains only in-frame clones and omits some. The sample lists some 15,000 clones; 55% to 75% were seen once. This specimen was ileum tissue, taken around 98 weeks after intestinal transplantation. The receptors here all came from a human patient who received an intestinal transplant, so some T cells may come from the graft donor.

The chain employs TRBV19 and TRBJ2-5; perhaps TRBD2 as D (5 bases). With the DNA end fitting TRBJ2-7 better, the J assignment may be wrong. This CDR3 contains 15 residues. The germline gives CDR1 LNHDA, CDR2 SQIVND (reference sequence). CDR3 sequence reads: CASTPTFTGSYEQYF. DNA of the CDR3: TGTGCCAGTACCCCCACGTTTACGGGATCCTACGAGCAGTACTTC.

This chain joins TRBV6-1 and TRBJ2-5; 10 positions match TRBD2. Near its end, the DNA agrees better with TRBJ2-7, so the J call may be wrong. The CDR3 covers 15 residues. CDR1 is MNHNS and CDR2 is SASEGT in the germline V gene. CDR3 bases: TGTGCCAGCAGTGAAGGGCTAGCGGGGGCCTACGAGCAGTACTTC. It yields the protein CASSEGLAGAYEQYF.

This clone was counted only a few times. The V gene is TRBV15, the J gene TRBJ2-3; 11 bases align to TRBD2. CDR1 and CDR2 (germline): LNHNV, YYDKDF (reference sequence). Germline trimming cut 9 bases from V and 4 bases from J; bases unmatched to any gene: 3. The CDR3 runs to 13 residues. CDR3 sequence (DNA): TGTGCCACGGAGGGACTAGCGGCAGATACGCAGTATTTT. Encoded protein: CATEGLAADTQYF.

The rearrangement uses TRBV4-1 and TRBJ2-1; TRBD2 aligns across 13 bases. The CDR3 extends over 17 amino acids. V shed 4 bases, J shed 3 bases, and the junction held 6 bases outside the gene matches. The germline V gene has CDR1 MGHRA and CDR2 YSYEKL. CDR3 residues: CASSPRTSGRLYNEQFF. In nucleotides, the CDR3 is TGCGCCAGCAGCCCGCGGACTAGCGGGAGACTCTACAATGAGCAGTTCTTC.

The gene calls are TRBV5-8 and TRBJ1-1; no firm D call. V lost 1 base and J 8 bases, leaving 15 bases between the germline ends. Germline V CDR1 and CDR2: SGHTS, YDEGEE. The CDR3 covers 14 residues. This CDR3 is CASSLSLWTPEAFF. The CDR3 DNA follows: TGTGCCAGCAGCTTGTCGTTATGGACGCCCGAAGCTTTCTTT.

The chain joins TRBV6-1 to TRBJ2-7; the D is unclear. Between the trimmed V and J ends, which lost 5 bases and 1 base, there was a span of 6 bases. The CDR3 has 12 amino acids. Per the germline V gene, CDR1 is MNHNS and CDR2 is SASEGT. The CDR3 loop is CASSPGSYEQYF. The CDR3 region has the DNA TGTGCCAGCAGTCCCGGTTCCTACGAGCAGTACTTC.

This clone turned up a few times. The gene calls are TRBV6-5 and TRBJ1-1, with D tentatively TRBD1 (6 bases). The CDR3 contains 15 residues. Deletions cut 4 bases from V and 0 bases from J, with 12 bases between. The germline V gene has CDR1 MNHEY and CDR2 SVGAGI. CDR3 residues: CASSSVRGVNTEAFF. CDR3 in DNA: TGTGCCAGCAGTTCGGTCAGGGGTGTGAACACTGAAGCTTTCTTT.

The rearrangement links TRBV5-6 to TRBJ2-5; 7 bases line up with TRBD1. The DNA matches TRBJ2-7 better at its end, which makes the J call doubtful. CDR1 is SGHDT and CDR2 is YYEEEE in the germline V gene. The CDR3 has 15 residues. The CDR3 is CASSLTGFFTYEQYF. CDR3 nucleotides: TGTGCCAGCAGCCTGACAGGGTTTTTCACCTACGAGCAGTACTTC.

The V gene is TRBV6-1, the J gene TRBJ2-2; D not certain. The CDR3 contains 17 residues. V lost 0 bases, J lost 4 bases, and 15 bases lay in between. Germline-derived CDR1 and CDR2 are MNHNS and SASEGT. Here the CDR3 DNA reads TGTGCCAGCAGTGAAGCCGCCGGGTGGATGGTCACCGGGGAGCTGTTTTTT. Its protein is CASSEAAGWMVTGELFF.

The chain carries TRBV28 and TRBJ1-4; D may be TRBD1 (5 bases). CDR1 is MDHEN and CDR2 is SYDVKM in the germline V gene. V was trimmed by 2 bases and J by 0 bases, leaving 7 bases between them. This CDR3 has 15 residues. This chain's CDR3 is CASSLRGTTNEKLFF. CDR3 nucleotide sequence: TGTGCCAGCAGTTTAAGGGGCACAACTAATGAAAAACTGTTTTTT. Full variable domain (remainder filled in from reference TRBV28 and TRBJ1-4): DVKVTQSSRYLVKRTGEKVFLECVQDMDHENMFWYRQDPGLGLRLIYFSYDVKMKEKGDIPEGYSVSREKKERFSLILESASTNQTSMYLCASSLRGTTNEKLFFGSGTQLSVL.

V gene TRBV12-5 combines with J gene TRBJ2-7; 7 nucleotides align to TRBD1. V dropped 5 bases and J dropped 2; count of bases not matched to a gene: 12. The CDR3 consists of 16 residues. Germline lookup yields CDR1 LGHNT and CDR2 FRNRAP. DNA of the CDR3: TGTGCTAGTGGTAAAACGGGACAGTCCAAAACCTACGAGCAGTACTTC. This sequence encodes CASGKTGQSKTYEQYF.

The chain links TRBV19 to TRBJ1-1; TRBD1 might be the D (6 bases). The germline gives CDR1 LNHDA, CDR2 SQIVND (reference sequence). The CDR3 loop spans 14 amino acids. Between the trimmed V and J ends, which lost 5 bases and 1 base, there was a span of 11 bases. CDR3 nucleotide sequence: TGTGCCAGTAGTGCAACGGACAGGAACACTGAAGCTTTCTTT. It specifies CASSATDRNTEAFF.

The rearrangement links TRBV4-1 to TRBJ1-2; tentatively, D is TRBD1 (5 bases). V lost 0 bases to trimming and J lost 6 bases, with 11 bases between them. The CDR3 runs to 14 residues. The germline gives CDR1 MGHRA, CDR2 YSYEKL. The CDR3 sequence is CASSQDRVNHGYTF. The CDR3 nucleotides read TGCGCCAGCAGCCAAGACAGGGTAAATCATGGCTACACCTTC.

The chain couples TRBV28 to TRBJ2-3, with 7 bases identical to TRBD1. There are 15 residues in the CDR3. Unmatched junction bases numbered 7, after V lost 6 bases and J lost 1 base. Per germline, CDR1 MDHEN and CDR2 SYDVKM. For the CDR3, the DNA is TGTGCCAGCAGCCCCAGGGGGAGCGGCACAGATACGCAGTATTTT. Protein sequence: CASSPRGSGTDTQYF.

This clone occurred a few times. V gene TRBV2 combines with J gene TRBJ2-7; D may correspond to TRBD1 or TRBD2 (5 bases each). Trimming took off 6 bases at V and 5 bases at J, with 17 bases between the two ends. Germline CDR1 and CDR2: SNHLY and FYNNEI. The CDR3 consists of 14 residues. The chain's CDR3 is CASRGRAGANEQYF. The CDR3 region has the DNA TGTGCCAGCAGGGGGCGGGCGGGCGCCAACGAGCAGTACTTC.

The chain is built from TRBV5-8 and TRBJ1-1; a possible D gene is TRBD1 (6 bases). Trimming took off 4 bases at V and 1 base at J, with 8 bases between the two ends. From germline, CDR1 is SGHTS and CDR2 YDEGEE. The CDR3 extends over 13 amino acids. The CDR3 loop is CASSLDRNTEAFF. The CDR3 DNA is TGTGCCAGCAGCCTGGACAGGAACACTGAAGCTTTCTTT.

This chain links TRBV5-6 with TRBJ2-2; possible D gene TRBD2, 7 bases. With 4 bases removed from V and 6 bases from J, the gap between germline ends came to 19 bases. This CDR3 is 16 amino acids long. Germline V gene sequence: CDR1 SGHDT, CDR2 YYEEEE. The CDR3 is CASSKDTGRAAGELFF. Written as DNA, the CDR3 is TGTGCCAGCAGCAAAGATACAGGGAGGGCGGCCGGGGAGCTGTTTTTT.

A single count supports this clone. This chain links TRBV4-1 with TRBJ2-3; D remains ambiguous. The J call is uncertain, as TRBJ1-5 better fits the DNA end. Per germline, CDR1 MGHRA and CDR2 YSYEKL. This CDR3 has 15 amino acids. In DNA form, the CDR3 reads TGCGCCAGCAGCCAAGAAGGACTACGCACAGATACGCAGCATTTT. Its protein is CASSQEGLRTDTQHF.

The chain couples TRBV5-4 to TRBJ1-6; maybe TRBD1 (6 bases). Germline V gene data show CDR1 as SGHNT and CDR2 as YYREEE (reference sequence). The V gene lost 0 bases and the J gene lost 10 bases, with 14 bases spanning the gap. The CDR3 sequence is 15 residues long. The CDR3 nucleotides read TGTGCCAGCAGCTTGGATCCGGGGGCCAAATCACCCCTCCACTTT. This sequence encodes CASSLDPGAKSPLHF.

This chain uses TRBV9 with TRBJ2-3, with 11 positions matching TRBD2. CDR3 length: 16 amino acids. Per germline, CDR1 SGDLS and CDR2 YYNGEE. J gave up 4 bases and V 4 bases, and 8 bases lay outside the gene matches. CDR3 sequence: CASSPLAGGRADTQYF. The DNA for the CDR3 is TGTGCCAGCAGCCCATTAGCGGGGGGGCGGGCAGATACGCAGTATTTT.

The chain combines TRBV5-6 with TRBJ2-2; 7 nucleotides align to TRBD1. CDR3 length: 16 amino acids. The germline V gene has CDR1 SGHDT and CDR2 YYEEEE. V shed 0 bases and J 2 bases; nucleotides not matched to a gene: 4. In nucleotides, the CDR3 is TGTGCCAGCAGCTTGGCAGGGACAGTTAACACCGGGGAGCTGTTTTTT. Its translation is CASSLAGTVNTGELFF.

The chain links TRBV19 to TRBJ1-6, with unresolved D. The CDR3 has 14 amino acids. V was pared by 9 bases and J by 0 bases, with 9 bases between. Germline V gene sequence: CDR1 LNHDA, CDR2 SQIVND (reference sequence). CDR3: CASSFSSYNSPLHF. CDR3 DNA: TGTGCCAGCTCATTCAGCTCCTATAATTCACCCCTCCACTTT.

This clone qualifies as hyperexpanded. The rearrangement links TRBV7-8 to TRBJ2-1; 12 bases map to TRBD2. V trimming: 1 base; J trimming: 3 bases; junction bases outside the gene matches: 1. Per the germline V gene, CDR1 is SGHVS and CDR2 is FQNEAQ. The CDR3 length is 16 residues. In DNA form, the CDR3 reads TGTGCCAGCAGCTTAGGGACTAGCGGGAACTACAATGAGCAGTTCTTC. This gives the protein CASSLGTSGNYNEQFF.

The sample holds one count of this clone. The chain couples TRBV5-5 to TRBJ2-5; no clear D gene. Germline V gene data show CDR1 as SGHKS and CDR2 as YYEKEE (reference sequence). V was cut by 1 base and J by 2 bases, with 6 bases left in between. This CDR3 spans 13 amino acids. CDR3 bases: TGTGCCAGCAGCTTGTGGATACAAGAGACCCAGTACTTC. This sequence encodes CASSLWIQETQYF.

This clone turned up a few times. The chain uses TRBV7-2 and TRBJ2-1; TRBD2 is a possible D gene (5 bases). Germline-derived CDR1 and CDR2 are SGHTA and FQGNSA. With 5 bases removed from V and 2 bases from J, the gap between germline ends came to 13 bases. The CDR3 loop spans 15 amino acids. DNA for the CDR3: TGTGCCAGCAGCCCCGCGAGCGGCCCCTACAATGAGCAGTTCTTC. The encoded protein is CASSPASGPYNEQFF.

V gene TRBV11-2 combines with J gene TRBJ2-7; no definite D call. Germline loops: CDR1 SGHAT, CDR2 FQNNGV. The CDR3 length is 13 residues. Trimming removed 1 base at V and 3 bases at J, with 7 bases between. CDR3: CASSLGVLYEQYF. The DNA for the CDR3 is TGTGCCAGCAGCTTAGGAGTGCTCTACGAGCAGTACTTC.